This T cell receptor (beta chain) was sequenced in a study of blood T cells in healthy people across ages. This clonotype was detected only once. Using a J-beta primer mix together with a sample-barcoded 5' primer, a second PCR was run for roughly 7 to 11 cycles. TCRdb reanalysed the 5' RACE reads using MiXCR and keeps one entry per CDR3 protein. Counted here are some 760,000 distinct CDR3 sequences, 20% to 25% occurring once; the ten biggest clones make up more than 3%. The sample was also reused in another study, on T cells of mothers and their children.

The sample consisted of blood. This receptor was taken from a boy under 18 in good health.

As DNA, the CDR3 is TGTGCCAGCAGCGACAACAGGGGAAGGGATACCCAGTACTTC. Translating it yields CASSDNRGRDTQYF. The rearrangement links TRBV7-9 to TRBJ2-5; 7 bases map to TRBD1. CDR3 size: 14 residues. The germline V gene encodes CDR1 SEHNR and CDR2 FQNEAQ (reference sequence). The V segment lost 5 bases and the J segment 8 bases; nucleotides outside the gene matches: 11.